A selection of T cell receptor beta chains follows, all from one sample in a study of cytomegalovirus exposure and HLA in healthy donors. The assay was immunoSEQ multiplex PCR, and TCRdb's table has in-frame clones only and misses some. Among over 100,000 clones listed, approximately 80% were seen once. Sequencing was performed on PBMCs. These receptors all stem from a woman aged 40 to 50 in good health and CMV-seronegative. CDR3s include the opening cysteine and the closing phenylalanine or tryptophan. The order of the fields is V gene, D gene, J gene, clone size, CDR3 DNA, CDR3 protein. A D gene is named only where the DNA matches it firmly. Clone size is shown for a subset of rows, as once, few, many or a class of expanded clone.

>TRBV9|NA|TRBJ2-7|NA
TGTGCCAGCAGCGTAGGAGGTAGGAGCTCCTACGAGCAGTACTTC
CASSVGGRSSYEQYF
>TRBV11-2|TRBD1|TRBJ2-7|once
TGTGCCAGCAGCTTACCCGGGACAGGGGCCTACGAGCAGTACTTC
CASSLPGTGAYEQYF
>TRBV5-1|NA|TRBJ1-4|NA
TGCGCCAGCAGCTCCCTCAGTGGTGAAAAACTGTTTTTT
CASSSLSGEKLFF
>TRBV11-2|NA|TRBJ2-1|NA
TGTGCCAGCAGCTTAGATTACGCTAGGGAGATCTCCTACAATGAGCAGTTCTTC
CASSLDYAREISYNEQFF
>TRBV7-2|NA|TRBJ1-1|NA
TGTGCCAGCAGCTGGAGCAGGGTGGACACTGAAGCTTTCTTT
CASSWSRVDTEAFF
>TRBV5-1|TRBD2|TRBJ2-3|NA
TGCGCCAGCAGCCCGCTAGCGGGGGGGGCAGATACGCAGTATTTT
CASSPLAGGADTQYF
>TRBV11-1|NA|TRBJ2-2|NA
TGTGCCAGCAGCTTAGTCATCACCGGGGAGCTGTTTTTT
CASSLVITGELFF
>TRBV18|NA|TRBJ2-7|NA
TGTGCCAGTCGTAGTGACAGTGCCTACGAGCAGTACTTC
CASRSDSAYEQYF
>TRBV11-2|TRBD2|TRBJ2-3|NA
TGTGCCAGCAGCTCCTATCCCGAACGAGCGGGAGATCCAGATACGCAGTATTTT
CASSSYPERAGDPDTQYF
>TRBV28|NA|TRBJ1-4|NA
TGTGCCAGCAGTCTAACACAGGGACCCCTGTTTTTT
CASSLTQGPLFF
>TRBV18|NA|TRBJ2-4|NA
TGTGCCAGCACCACCGACCAGGGTAGTACCCTGGACATTCAGTACTTC
CASTTDQGSTLDIQYF
>TRBV19|NA|TRBJ1-1|NA
TGTGCCAGTAGTACCACAGGGTCAAGGACTGAAGCTTTCTTT
CASSTTGSRTEAFF
>TRBV5-5|TRBD2|TRBJ2-5|NA
TGTGCCAGCAGCTTGCTTTCTGGCGGGAGGGGACAGACCCAGTACTTC
CASSLLSGGRGQTQYF
>TRBV5-8|NA|TRBJ1-3|NA
TGTGCCAGCAGCTTGAAATATGGGTTGGAGGTCGGGGGAAACACCATATATTTT
CASSLKYGLEVGGNTIYF
>TRBV28|NA|TRBJ1-2|NA
TGTGCCAGCAGTTTACTGCAGGCTAACTATGGCTACACCTTC
CASSLLQANYGYTF
>TRBV28|TRBD2|TRBJ2-7|NA
TGTGCCAGCAGTTTAACAGGGACTAGCGGGGATTACGAGCAGTACTTC
CASSLTGTSGDYEQYF
>TRBV6-1|TRBD1|TRBJ2-7|few
TGTGCCATCAGATCAGGGGGAAACTACGAGCAGTACTTC
CAIRSGGNYEQYF
>TRBV2|NA|TRBJ2-1|NA
TGTGCCAGCACCCCGGAGGCGCAAAAGCAGTTCTTC
CASTPEAQKQFF
>TRBV10-1|TRBD2|TRBJ2-1|NA
TGCGCCAGCAGTGGAGTTGTAGCGGGTCGCCACAATGAGCAGTTCTTC
CASSGVVAGRHNEQFF
>TRBV27|TRBD2|TRBJ2-3|NA
TGTGCCAGCGGACCCGTGCGGGAGGTCACAGATACGCAGTATTTT
CASGPVREVTDTQYF
>TRBV27|NA|TRBJ1-1|NA
TGTGCCAGCAGCACGGGGATGAACACTGAAGCTTTCTTT
CASSTGMNTEAFF
>TRBV29-1|TRBD1|TRBJ2-7|NA
TGCAGCGTAAGAGGGGGCCTATCCTACGAGCAGTACTTC
CSVRGGLSYEQYF
>TRBV7-2|TRBD2|TRBJ2-1|NA
TGTGCCAGCAGCTTCCAGCGGGAAGTAGACGAGCAGTTCTTC
CASSFQREVDEQFF
>TRBV28|TRBD1|TRBJ2-7|NA
TGTGCCAGCAGATCGGGACAGACCTACGAGCAGTACTTC
CASRSGQTYEQYF
>TRBV7-9|TRBD1|TRBJ2-3|NA
TGTGCCAGCAGCTTAGCGCTTTCCGGGACAGGGAATTCAGATACGCAGTATTTT
CASSLALSGTGNSDTQYF
>TRBV5-1|NA|TRBJ1-1|NA
TGCGCCAGCAGCTCGGTGGCAGGTACAATTGAAGCTTTCTTT
CASSSVAGTIEAFF
>TRBV6-5|NA|TRBJ2-5|NA
TGTGCCAGCAGGGAAAGACTAGGGAGGGAGACCCAGTACTTC
CASRERLGRETQYF
>TRBV9|NA|TRBJ1-1|few
TGTGCCAGCAGCGCGGGGGAGGGGAGGAAAACTGAAGCTTTCTTT
CASSAGEGRKTEAFF
>TRBV28|NA|TRBJ1-2|NA
TGTGCCAGCAGTTTCACCAGTTTCACCCTCTATGGCTACACCTTC
CASSFTSFTLYGYTF
>TRBV12-1|NA|TRBJ2-1|NA
TGTGCCAGCAGCCCTCGAGAGCGGGCCAGCTCCTACAATGAGCAGTTCTTC
CASSPRERASSYNEQFF
>TRBV6-5|TRBD2|TRBJ2-3|NA
TGTGCCAGCAGCCCTAGCGGGCCTAGCACAGATACGCAGTATTTT
CASSPSGPSTDTQYF
>TRBV27|TRBD2|TRBJ2-1|NA
TGTGCCAGCAGCCAGACTAGCGGGGGGTACAATGAGCAGTTCTTC
CASSQTSGGYNEQFF
>TRBV1|NA|TRBJ2-3|few
TGCACCAGCAGCCACACCTCTTTTGGAGCGGGAGGGCCGGGCACAGATACGCAGTATTTT
CTSSHTSFGAGGPGTDTQYF
>TRBV7-2|NA|TRBJ1-5|once
TGTGCCAGCAGCTTAGGTCTGGGGCTAGGCAATCAGCCCCAGCATTTT
CASSLGLGLGNQPQHF
>TRBV19|NA|TRBJ2-1|NA
TGTGCCAGTAGCCGGGACTGGCTCAATGAGCAGTTCTTC
CASSRDWLNEQFF
>TRBV5-1|TRBD2|TRBJ2-7|NA
TGCGCCAGCAGCTTGGGTAGCGGGTTTGCAGGGTACGAGCAGTACTTC
CASSLGSGFAGYEQYF
>TRBV19|NA|TRBJ1-1|NA
TGTGCCAGTAGTATCTCGGGGTACACTGAAGCTTTCTTT
CASSISGYTEAFF
>TRBV6-6|TRBD1|TRBJ1-2|NA
TGTGCCAGCAGAGGTTCGGGGACAGTCTATGGCTACACCTTC
CASRGSGTVYGYTF
>TRBV29-1|TRBD2|TRBJ2-2|NA
TGCAGCGTTGGCGCGGGAGGCCGCGAGACCGGGGAGCTGTTTTTT
CSVGAGGRETGELFF
>TRBV13|TRBD2|TRBJ2-7|few
TGTGCCAGCAGCTTAGGCCTTTCGATAGCGGGAGGGACTACATATACCTACGAGCAGTACTTC
CASSLGLSIAGGTTYTYEQYF
>TRBV4-3|NA|TRBJ2-5|few
TGCGCCAGCAGCCAAGATTGGGGGGGCTTGGAGACCCAGTACTTC
CASSQDWGGLETQYF
>TRBV18|NA|TRBJ2-7|NA
TGTGCCAGCTCTCCAAACAGGGCGAGCTCCTACGAGCAGTACTTC
CASSPNRASSYEQYF
>TRBV5-1|NA|TRBJ2-2|NA
TGCGCCAGTGCCTCAGGGGTGAACACCGGGGAGCTGTTTTTT
CASASGVNTGELFF
>TRBV7-2|NA|TRBJ1-3|NA
TGTGCCAGCAACCTCCGGGGGGCTGGAAACACCATATATTTT
CASNLRGAGNTIYF
>TRBV21-1|NA|TRBJ2-7|NA
TGTGCCAGGAACAGGGGATTTAGCTACGAGCAGTACTTC
CARNRGFSYEQYF
>TRBV7-3|TRBD1|TRBJ2-7|NA
TGTGCCAGCAGCCCCTCCGGACAGGGCGAGCAGTACTTC
CASSPSGQGEQYF
>TRBV6-4|NA|TRBJ2-3|NA
TGTGCCAGCAGTGAAGTGTCTGCGGGGCATACGCAGTATTTT
CASSEVSAGHTQYF
>TRBV27|NA|TRBJ2-1|NA
TGTGCCAGCAGTTTGGGTCCCCACACCCGGGAGAAGGTATTATATGAGCAGTTCTTC
CASSLGPHTREKVLYEQFF